The 14 T cell receptor beta chains given below trace back to one sample, sequenced in a study of T cells in women clearing cervical HPV infection. Profiled with immunoSEQ multiplex PCR; TCRdb holds only in-frame clones, not every one. The sample has 15,000 to 20,000 clones. Sequences were obtained from blood buffy coat. These receptors came from a woman aged 18-69 years with a cervical HPV16 infection that either progressed to CIN3+ or cleared (not recorded which).

With respect to this clone: The CDR3 is cut off 3 residues early in the read; its end comes from the germline J gene. The chain links TRBV7-2 to TRBJ2-1; D is perhaps TRBD2 (6 bases). The ends were cut back, 6 bases at V and 1 base at J, with 13 bases in the middle. CDR1 is SGHTA, CDR2 FQGNSA, per germline. The CDR3 has 15 amino acids. CDR3 loop: CASRLPGLSYNEQFF. The part of the CDR3 DNA that was read is TGTGCCAGCAGACTTCCGGGACTTTCCTACAATGAG.

To note about this clone: The CDR3 end is not reached by the read, which stops 3 residues before it; the germline J gene fills it in. The gene calls are TRBV5-1 and TRBJ2-5, with 8 bases aligning to TRBD2. The J segment lost 5 bases and the V segment lost 3 bases, leaving 9 bases of the junction unmatched. CDR1 and CDR2 from the germline V gene are SGHRS and YFSETQ. The CDR3 extends over 15 amino acids. The DNA read from the CDR3 is TGCGCCAGCAGCTCAAGCGGGGGCAAAGGCGAGACC. This codes for CASSSSGGKGET. In full, the CDR3 reads CASSSSGGKGETQYF.

Concerning this clone itself: The read ends 3 residues before the CDR3 terminus; that terminus is restored from the germline J gene. V gene TRBV5-1 combines with J gene TRBJ2-2; D perhaps matches TRBD1 (6 bases). This CDR3 region has 13 residues. V dropped 2 bases and J dropped 6 bases, with 8 bases sitting between them. Germline assignment: CDR1 SGHRS and CDR2 YFSETQ. Incomplete CDR3 DNA: TGCGCCAGCAGCTTCGGACAGCCCGGGGAG. As protein: CASSFGQPGE. The whole CDR3 protein reads CASSFGQPGELFF.

Remarks on this clone: The read ends 3 residues shy of where the CDR3 ends; the end is completed using the germline J gene. The genes are TRBV5-6 and TRBJ2-7; D possibly corresponds to TRBD1 (5 bases). Trimming left V 0 bases short and J 5 bases short, with 12 bases between. CDR1 SGHDT and CDR2 YYEEEE come from the germline V gene. This CDR3 is built from 14 residues. The CDR3 here is CASSLGGMEDEQYF. The covered CDR3 bases are TGTGCCAGCAGCTTGGGGGGCATGGAAGACGAG.

Turning to this clone: The read terminates 3 residues ahead of where the CDR3 ends, so the germline J gene completes it. The V gene is TRBV19, the J gene TRBJ2-3; D call uncertain. Trimming cost V 0 bases and J 3 bases, with 10 bases left between them. Looked up from germline, CDR1 is LNHDA and CDR2 is SQIVND (reference sequence). The CDR3 length is 15 residues. CDR3 residues: CASSIEARSTDTQYF. CDR3 bases read: TGTGCCAGTAGTATAGAGGCCAGGTCGACAGATACG.

Notes on this clone: The read terminates 3 residues before the CDR3 end, so the remaining end is supplied by the germline J gene. The chain joins TRBV2 to TRBJ1-1; D unresolved. V was pared by 6 bases and J by 2 bases, with 10 bases between. The CDR3 runs 13 residues. Germline lookup yields CDR1 SNHLY and CDR2 FYNNEI. The CDR3 spells CASRTGSNTEAFF. The sequenced part of the CDR3 DNA is TGTGCCAGCAGAACGGGGAGTAACACTGAA.

About this clone itself: The CDR3 end falls 3 residues outside the read, so it is completed with the germline J gene. The chain couples TRBV4-2 to TRBJ2-1; D is unresolved. Trimming took off 2 bases at V and 3 bases at J, with 5 bases between the two ends. This CDR3 spans 13 amino acids. CDR1 and CDR2 (germline): LGHNA, YNFKEQ. The CDR3 sequence: CASSQSVYNEQFF. The sequenced CDR3 bases are TGTGCCAGCAGCCAATCGGTCTACAATGAG.

As for this clone: From the germline J gene comes the end of the CDR3, since the read stops 3 residues before it. The chain combines TRBV18 with TRBJ2-6; TRBD2 might be the D (6 bases). This CDR3 spans 16 amino acids. Per the germline V gene, CDR1 is KGHSH and CDR2 is LQKENI. With 3 bases removed from V and 4 bases from J, the gap between germline ends came to 13 bases. This CDR3 reads CASSPRRGSGANVLTF. The CDR3 DNA, read in part, is TGTGCCAGCTCACCTCGACGGGGGTCAGGGGCCAACGTC.

Worth noting for this clone: The CDR3 end lies 3 residues beyond the end of the read and is filled in from the germline J gene. The J gene is TRBJ1-2, the V gene TRBV19, with 10 bases fitting TRBD1. Looked up from germline, CDR1 is LNHDA and CDR2 is SQIVND (reference sequence). The CDR3 sequence is 13 residues long. CDR3 DNA, as far as it was read: TGTGCCAGTACCTCGGACAGGGGGGGATTC. Protein product: CASTSDRGGF. The complete CDR3 sequence is CASTSDRGGFYTF.

Points on this clone: The CDR3 is cut off 3 residues early in the read; its end comes from the germline J gene. The chain joins TRBV5-1 to TRBJ2-5, with 7 bases identical to TRBD1. With 6 bases clipped from V and 1 base from J, the junction kept 12 bases outside the gene matches. CDR1 SGHRS and CDR2 YFSETQ come from the germline V gene. CDR3 length equals 16 residues. The CDR3 DNA, read in part, is TGCGCCAGCATCCAACAGGGGAATAGGGGCCAAGAGACC. It yields the protein CASIQQGNRGQET. The whole CDR3 is CASIQQGNRGQETQYF.

Of note for this clone: The CDR3 end lies 3 residues beyond the end of the read and is filled in from the germline J gene. The chain couples TRBV2 to TRBJ2-7, with 8 bases fitting TRBD1. This CDR3 comprises 14 residues. J lost 1 base, V lost 7 bases, and 6 bases had no gene match. Germline CDR1 SNHLY, CDR2 FYNNEI. The CDR3 DNA, read in part, is TGTGCCAGCACCAAAGACAGGGGATCCTACGAG. It translates to CASTKDRGSYE. The CDR3 reads in full as CASTKDRGSYEQYF.

Note on this clone: The read falls 3 residues short of the CDR3 end, and the missing part is taken from the germline J gene. The chain couples TRBV10-2 to TRBJ2-2, with TRBD2 identical over 10 bases. The CDR3 has 17 residues. Germline CDR1 is WSHSY and CDR2 is SAAADI. V dropped 7 bases and J dropped 0; count of bases not matched to a gene: 8. CDR3 DNA, as far as it was read: TGCGCCAGCATAGGGGGTAGCGGGGGGACGAACACCGGGGAG. This sequence encodes CASIGGSGGTNTGE. The complete CDR3 sequence is CASIGGSGGTNTGELFF.

Worth noting for this clone: The read halts 3 residues ahead of the CDR3 end, with the missing end drawn from the germline J gene. The rearrangement links TRBV7-9 to TRBJ1-5; possible D gene TRBD1, 5 bases. Deletions cut 4 bases from V and 7 bases from J, with 14 bases between. The CDR3 contains 14 residues. CDR1 SEHNR and CDR2 FQNEAQ come from the germline V gene (reference sequence). The DNA read from the CDR3 is TGTGCCAGCAGCTCCGAAGGGGTTGGGCAGCCC. Translating it yields CASSSEGVGQP. From start to end, the CDR3 is CASSSEGVGQPQHF. Combining the CDR3 with reference TRBV7-9 and TRBJ1-5 gives the whole variable domain DTGVSQNPRHKITKRGQNVTFRCDPISEHNRLYWYRQTLGQGPEFLTYFQNEAQLEKSRLLSDRFSAERPKGSFSTLEIQRTEQGDSAMYLCASSSEGVGQPQHFGDGTRLSIL.

Details on this clone: The read terminates 3 residues ahead of where the CDR3 ends, so the germline J gene completes it. V gene TRBV5-1 combines with J gene TRBJ2-7, with 10 bases fitting TRBD2. V was pared by 4 bases and J by 0 bases, with 7 bases of the junction left unmatched. The CDR3 contains 16 residues. Germline CDR1 reads SGHRS; CDR2 reads YFSETQ. The CDR3 DNA, read in part, is TGCGCCAGCAGCATAGGACTAGCGGAGAGCTCCTACGAG. Amino acids: CASSIGLAESSYE. The full-length CDR3 reads as CASSIGLAESSYEQYF. Complete variable domain (other parts from reference TRBV5-1 and TRBJ2-7): KAGVTQTPRYLIKTRGQQVTLSCSPISGHRSVSWYQQTPGQGLQFLFEYFSETQRNKGNFPGRFSGRQFSNSRSEMNVSTLELGDSALYLCASSIGLAESSYEQYFGPGTRLTVT.